What follows is one T cell receptor beta chain and its context. Its matching antigen is unknown. From germline, CDR1 is LNHDA and CDR2 SQIVND (reference sequence). This CDR3 is 14 amino acids long. The record originates from a study of blood T cells in healthy people across ages. General observations from the study: Estimated diversity that came from one million T cells was considered an underestimate.

The extraction recovered at least 6 micrograms of total RNA per sample. Combining a sample-barcoded 5' primer with a J-beta primer mix, a second PCR ran for about 7 to 12 cycles. TCRdb redid the calling of the 5' RACE reads with MiXCR, one entry per CDR3 protein. The table records about 510,000 distinct CDR3 sequences, about 27% of them present only once. The same data also contributed to another study, on T cells of mothers and their children. That paper notes: Inherited differences only slightly affect thymic shaping of TCR recombination output.

The sample comprised blood. The TCR sequence derives from a boy between 2 and 10 years old in good health. The V call is TRBV19, the J call TRBJ2-5; TRBD1 aligns across 8 bases. Matching the DNA end better, TRBJ2-7 makes the J call doubtful. The CDR3 sequence: CASSTGQVIHEQYF. The CDR3 nucleotides are TGTGCCAGTAGTACGGGACAGGTCATCCACGAGCAGTACTTC.